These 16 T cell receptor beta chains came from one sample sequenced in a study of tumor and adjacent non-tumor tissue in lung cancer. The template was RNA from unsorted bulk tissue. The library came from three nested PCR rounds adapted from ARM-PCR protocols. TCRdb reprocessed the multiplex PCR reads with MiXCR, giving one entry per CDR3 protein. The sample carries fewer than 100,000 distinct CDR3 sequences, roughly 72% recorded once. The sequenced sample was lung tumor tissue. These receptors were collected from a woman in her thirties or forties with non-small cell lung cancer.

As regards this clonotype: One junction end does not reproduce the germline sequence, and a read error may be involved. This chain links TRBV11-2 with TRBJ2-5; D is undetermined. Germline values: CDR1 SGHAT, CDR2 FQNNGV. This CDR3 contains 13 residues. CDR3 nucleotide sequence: TGTGCCGGCAGCTTAGTTTATGGAGAGACTCAGTACTTC. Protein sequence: CAGSLVYGETQYF.

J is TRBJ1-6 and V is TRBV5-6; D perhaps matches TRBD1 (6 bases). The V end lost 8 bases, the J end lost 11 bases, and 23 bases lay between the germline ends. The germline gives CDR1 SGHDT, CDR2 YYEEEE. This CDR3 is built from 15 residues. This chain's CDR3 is CASSTHTGPGAPLHF. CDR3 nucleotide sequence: TGTGCCAGTAGCACACATACAGGGCCTGGGGCACCCCTCCACTTT.

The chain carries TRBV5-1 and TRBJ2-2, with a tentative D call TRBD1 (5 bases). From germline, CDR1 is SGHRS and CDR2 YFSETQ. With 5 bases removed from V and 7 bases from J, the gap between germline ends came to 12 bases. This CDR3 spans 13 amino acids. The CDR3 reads CASRGRMIGELFF. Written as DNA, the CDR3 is TGCGCCAGCAGGGGGCGTATGATCGGGGAGCTGTTTTTT.

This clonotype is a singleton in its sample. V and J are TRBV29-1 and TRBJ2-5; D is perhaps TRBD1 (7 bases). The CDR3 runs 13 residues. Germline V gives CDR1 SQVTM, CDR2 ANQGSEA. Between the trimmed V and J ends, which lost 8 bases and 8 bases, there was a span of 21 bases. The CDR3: CSIKQGSGETQYF. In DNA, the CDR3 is TGCAGCATCAAACAGGGGTCGGGGGAAACCCAGTACTTC.

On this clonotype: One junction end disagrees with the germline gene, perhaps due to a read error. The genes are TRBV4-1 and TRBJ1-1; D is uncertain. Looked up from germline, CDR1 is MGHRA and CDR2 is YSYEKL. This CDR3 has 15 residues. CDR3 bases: TGCGCCAGCAACCAAGTGTCCTTCTGGGACACTGAAGCTTTCTTT. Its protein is CASNQVSFWDTEAFF.

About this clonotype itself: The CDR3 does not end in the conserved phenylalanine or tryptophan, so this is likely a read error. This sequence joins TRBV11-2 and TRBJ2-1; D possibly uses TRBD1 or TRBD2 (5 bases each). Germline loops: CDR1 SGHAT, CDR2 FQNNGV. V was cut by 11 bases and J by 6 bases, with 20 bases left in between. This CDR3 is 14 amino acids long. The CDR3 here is CAGSRTGTGNEQFS. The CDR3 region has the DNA TGTGCCGGTTCCCGAACGGGGACCGGCAATGAGCAGTTCTCC.

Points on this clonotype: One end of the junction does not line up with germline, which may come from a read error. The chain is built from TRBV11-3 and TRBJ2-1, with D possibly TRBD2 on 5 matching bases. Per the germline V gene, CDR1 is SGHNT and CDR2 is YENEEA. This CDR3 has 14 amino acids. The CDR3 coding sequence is TGTACCAGTAGCGAAGACGGGTTCTACAATGAGCAGTGCTTC. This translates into CTSSEDGFYNEQCF.

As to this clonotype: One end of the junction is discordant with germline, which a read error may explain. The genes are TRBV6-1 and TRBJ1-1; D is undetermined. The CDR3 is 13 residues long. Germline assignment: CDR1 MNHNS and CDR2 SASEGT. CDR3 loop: CASSMAANTEAFF. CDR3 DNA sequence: TGTGCCAGCAGTATGGCAGCGAACACTGAAGCCTTCTTT.

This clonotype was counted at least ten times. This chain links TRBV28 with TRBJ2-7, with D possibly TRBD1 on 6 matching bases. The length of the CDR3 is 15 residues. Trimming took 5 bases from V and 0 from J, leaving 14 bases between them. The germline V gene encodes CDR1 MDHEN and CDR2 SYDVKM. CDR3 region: CASSGGHSTSYEQYF. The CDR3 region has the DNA TGTGCCAGCAGTGGGGGACACTCCACCTCCTACGAGCAGTACTTC. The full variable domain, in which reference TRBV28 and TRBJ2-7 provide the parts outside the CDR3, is DVKVTQSSRYLVKRTGEKVFLECVQDMDHENMFWYRQDPGLGLRLIYFSYDVKMKEKGDIPEGYSVSREKKERFSLILESASTNQTSMYLCASSGGHSTSYEQYFGPGTRLTVT.

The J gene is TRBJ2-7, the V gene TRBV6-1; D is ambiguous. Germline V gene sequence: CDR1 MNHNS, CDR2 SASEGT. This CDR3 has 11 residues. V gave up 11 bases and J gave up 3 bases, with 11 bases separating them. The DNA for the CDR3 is TGTGCCGGCGGCGACCTCTACGAGCAGTACTTC. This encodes CAGGDLYEQYF.

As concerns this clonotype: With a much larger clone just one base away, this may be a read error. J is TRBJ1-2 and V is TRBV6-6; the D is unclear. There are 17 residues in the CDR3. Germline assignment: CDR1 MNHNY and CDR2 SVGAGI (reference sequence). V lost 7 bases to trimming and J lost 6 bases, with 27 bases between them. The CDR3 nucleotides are TGTGCCAGCATCCGAACCTTTTTAGTCGTGGGAAGGAATGGCTACACCTTC. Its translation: CASIRTFLVVGRNGYTF.

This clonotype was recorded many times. The CDR3 protein is CASSGGPKATNEKLFF. CDR3 bases: TGTGCCAGCAGCGGAGGTCCAAAGGCAACTAATGAAAAACTGTTTTTT. The V gene is TRBV7-2, the J gene TRBJ1-4; unclear D gene. Germline loops: CDR1 SGHTA, CDR2 FQGNSA. V lost 5 bases to trimming and J lost 0 bases, with 13 bases between them. The CDR3 loop spans 16 amino acids.

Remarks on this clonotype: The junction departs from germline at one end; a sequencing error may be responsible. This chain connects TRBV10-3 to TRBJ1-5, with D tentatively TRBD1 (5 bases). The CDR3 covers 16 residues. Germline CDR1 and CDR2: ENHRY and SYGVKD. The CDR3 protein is CAISEALGGGNQPQHF. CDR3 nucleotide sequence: TGTGCCATAAGTGAGGCCCTGGGGGGGGGTAATCAGCCCCAGCATTTT.

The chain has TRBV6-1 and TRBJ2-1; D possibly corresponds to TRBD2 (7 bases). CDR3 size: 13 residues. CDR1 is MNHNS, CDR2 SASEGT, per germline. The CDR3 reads CDLGRGAVNEQFF. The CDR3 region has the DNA TGTGACCTGGGGAGGGGGGCCGTGAATGAGCAGTTCTTC.

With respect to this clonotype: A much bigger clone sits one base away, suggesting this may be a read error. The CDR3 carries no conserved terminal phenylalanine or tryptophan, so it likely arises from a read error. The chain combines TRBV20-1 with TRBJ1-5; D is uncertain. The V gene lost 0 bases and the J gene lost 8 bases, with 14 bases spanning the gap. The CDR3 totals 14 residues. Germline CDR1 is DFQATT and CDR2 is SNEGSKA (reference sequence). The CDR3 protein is CSARDLGESEPQHS. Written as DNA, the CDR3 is TGCAGTGCTAGAGATCTCGGGGAATCGGAGCCCCAGCATTCT.

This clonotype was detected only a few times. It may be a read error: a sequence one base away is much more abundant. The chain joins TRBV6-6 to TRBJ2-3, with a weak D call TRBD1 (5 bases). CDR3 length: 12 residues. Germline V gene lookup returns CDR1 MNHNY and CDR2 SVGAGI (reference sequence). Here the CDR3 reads CVSSPQGDTQYF. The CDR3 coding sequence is TGTGTCAGCAGTCCTCAGGGCGATACGCAGTATTTT.